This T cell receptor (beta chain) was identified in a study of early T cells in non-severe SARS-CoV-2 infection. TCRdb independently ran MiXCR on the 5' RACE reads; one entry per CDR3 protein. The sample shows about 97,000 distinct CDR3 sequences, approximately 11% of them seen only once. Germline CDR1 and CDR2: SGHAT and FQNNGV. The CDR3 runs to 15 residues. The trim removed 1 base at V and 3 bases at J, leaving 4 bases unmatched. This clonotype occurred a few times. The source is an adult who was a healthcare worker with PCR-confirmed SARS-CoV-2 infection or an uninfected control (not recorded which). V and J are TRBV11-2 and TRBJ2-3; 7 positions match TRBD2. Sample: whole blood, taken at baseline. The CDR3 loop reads CASSLAGGGTDTQYF. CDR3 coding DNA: TGTGCCAGCAGCTTAGCGGGGGGAGGTACAGATACGCAGTATTTT.